One and the same sample provided the 9 T cell receptor beta chains below, sequenced in a study of T-cell memory formation after mild COVID-19. TCRdb re-derived calls from the 5' RACE reads in MiXCR, one entry per CDR3 protein. The repertoire has 250,000 to 350,000 distinct CDR3 sequences, around an eighth of them found once; the top ten carry 21%. Sample: PBMCs or a T cell subset sorted from them (not recorded which). The receptors derive from a man aged 18 to 35 who had mild COVID-19 (a few samples of this study predate the infection). Cell type and time point are not known.

This sequence joins TRBV6-5 and TRBJ1-1; D perhaps matches TRBD1 (6 bases). Trimming shortened V by 6 bases and J by 4 bases, and 15 bases separated the two germline ends. CDR1 is MNHEY, CDR2 SVGAGI, per germline. The CDR3 loop spans 14 amino acids. The CDR3 DNA reads as TGTGCCAGCAGCCCAACAGGGTCGCGCACTGAAGCTTTCTTT. Its translation: CASSPTGSRTEAFF.

Only a few counts were recorded for this clonotype. DNA of the CDR3: TGTGCCAGCAGACGTTGGGACGGAAGCTACGAGCAGTACGTC. It translates to CASRRWDGSYEQYV. The chain recombines TRBV6-2 or TRBV6-3 with TRBJ2-7; D may be TRBD1 or TRBD2 (5 bases each). Per germline, CDR1 MNHEY and CDR2 SVGEGT. V lost 6 bases, J lost 3 bases, and 15 bases lay in between. CDR3 length: 14 amino acids.

This clonotype was seen a handful of times. The rearrangement links TRBV12-3 or TRBV12-4 to TRBJ1-2; D gene ambiguous. The CDR3 consists of 14 residues. V was clipped by 7 bases and J by 0 bases, with 12 bases between them. The CDR3 loop reads CASTPDGANYGYTF. The CDR3, as DNA: TGTGCCAGCACCCCCGACGGAGCTAACTATGGCTACACCTTC.

V and J are TRBV5-1 and TRBJ2-1, with D perhaps given as TRBD1 or TRBD2 (6 bases each). The CDR3 has 14 residues. Deletions cut 0 bases from V and 8 bases from J, with 12 bases between. Germline V gene sequence: CDR1 SGHRS, CDR2 YFSETQ. CDR3 sequence (DNA): TGCGCCAGCAGCTTGGGGGGGGCCTTCGATGAGCAGTTCTTC. Its translation is CASSLGGAFDEQFF.

The chain carries TRBV12-2 and TRBJ1-1; the table's D gene call, TRBD1, was not cross checked with the DNA. TRBV12-2 is tagged as a pseudogene. The CDR3 has 17 residues. CDR3 residues: CASRSPLKGVRFPEAFF. The CDR3 DNA is TGTGCAAGTCGCTCACCCTTGAAGGGGGTTCGGTTTCCTGAAGCTTTCTTT.

The chain carries TRBV15 and TRBJ1-3; D call uncertain. This CDR3 contains 15 residues. Germline CDR1 is LNHNV and CDR2 is YYDKDF (reference sequence). Trimming took off 0 bases at V and 1 base at J, with 7 bases between the two ends. In nucleotides, the CDR3 is TGTGCCACCAGCAGAGATGCGGTATCTGGAAACACCATATATTTT. This codes for CATSRDAVSGNTIYF. The complete variable domain, with remaining parts taken from reference TRBV15 and TRBJ1-3, reads DAMVIQNPRYQVTQFGKPVTLSCSQTLNHNVMYWYQQKSSQAPKLLFHYYDKDFNNEADTPDNFQSRRPNTSFCFLDIRSPGLGDTAMYLCATSRDAVSGNTIYFGEGSWLTVV.

This sequence joins TRBV5-5 and TRBJ1-2; D may be TRBD1 (5 bases). This CDR3 contains 18 residues. V was trimmed by 2 bases and J by 0 bases, leaving 20 bases between them. The germline gives CDR1 SGHKS, CDR2 YYEKEE (reference sequence). The chain's CDR3 is CASSLSRGDGPSNYGYTF. Here the CDR3 DNA reads TGTGCCAGCAGCTTATCGCGGGGGGACGGACCTTCTAACTATGGCTACACCTTC.

The chain combines TRBV29-1 with TRBJ1-4; 7 bases are shared with TRBD1. The CDR3 covers 14 residues. Looked up from germline, CDR1 is SQVTM and CDR2 is ANQGSEA. V dropped 6 bases and J dropped 11; count of bases not matched to a gene: 15. The CDR3 sequence is CSVSYRDSKGKLFF. In nucleotides, the CDR3 is TGCAGCGTCAGCTATCGGGACAGCAAAGGGAAACTGTTTTTT.

CDR3 sequence reads: CSAIRRQGAYNEQFF. In DNA form, the CDR3 reads TGCAGTGCCATACGGCGGCAGGGGGCCTACAATGAGCAGTTCTTC. This sequence joins TRBV20-1 and TRBJ2-1, with 7 bases lining up with TRBD1. The J segment lost 2 bases and the V segment lost 6 bases, leaving 10 bases of the junction unmatched. This CDR3 is 15 amino acids long. Germline V gene sequence: CDR1 DFQATT, CDR2 SNEGSKA (reference sequence).